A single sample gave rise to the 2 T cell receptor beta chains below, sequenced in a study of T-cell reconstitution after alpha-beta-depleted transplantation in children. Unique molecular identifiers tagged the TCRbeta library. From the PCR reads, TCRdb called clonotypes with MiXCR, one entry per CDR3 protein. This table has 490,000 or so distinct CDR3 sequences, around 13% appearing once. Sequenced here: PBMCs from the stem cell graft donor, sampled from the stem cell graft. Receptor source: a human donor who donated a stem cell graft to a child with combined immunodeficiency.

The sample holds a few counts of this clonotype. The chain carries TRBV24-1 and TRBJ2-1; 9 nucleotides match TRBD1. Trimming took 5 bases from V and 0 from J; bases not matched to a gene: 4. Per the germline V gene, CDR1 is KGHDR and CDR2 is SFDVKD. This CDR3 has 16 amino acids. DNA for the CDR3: TGTGCCACCAGTGGGGACAGGGACAGCTCCTACAATGAGCAGTTCTTC. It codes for CATSGDRDSSYNEQFF.

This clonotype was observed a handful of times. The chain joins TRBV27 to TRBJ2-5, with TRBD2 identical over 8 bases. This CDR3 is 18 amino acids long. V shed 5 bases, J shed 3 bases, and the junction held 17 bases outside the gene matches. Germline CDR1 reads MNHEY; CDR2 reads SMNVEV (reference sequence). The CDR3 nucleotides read TGTGCCAGCAGTCCCCATATGCCCCTGGCGGGGGGAAAAGAGACCCAGTACTTC. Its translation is CASSPHMPLAGGKETQYF.